What follows describes a single T cell receptor (beta chain). The sample comes from a study of blood T cell repertoires in COVID-19. Overall study: Nucleic acid was either cDNA or gDNA, and it came from T cells, B-cell-depleted T cells, or PBMCs.

The V gene end was trimmed by 4 bases and the J gene end by 12 bases; junction bases not matched to a gene: 11. From germline, CDR1 is LNHDA and CDR2 SQIVND (reference sequence). This CDR3 is built from 14 residues. Using immunoSEQ multiplex PCR, the repertoire was profiled, and TCRdb retains in-frame clones only, with some absent. The data hold about 230,000 clones, with under 90% observed a single time. J is TRBJ2-7 and V is TRBV19, with TRBD1 matching 11 bases. This TCR derives from a woman aged 25 to 39 with acute COVID-19. The sequenced material came from PBMCs or T cells enriched from blood (not recorded which). CDR3 amino acids: CASSTRTGGAVMYF. DNA of the CDR3: TGTGCCAGTAGTACCAGGACAGGGGGCGCCGTCATGTACTTC. Filled out from reference TRBV19 and TRBJ2-7, the complete variable domain reads DGGITQSPKYLFRKEGQNVTLSCEQNLNHDAMYWYRQDPGQGLRLIYYSQIVNDFQKGDIAEGYSVSREKKESFPLTVTSAQKNPTAFYLCASSTRTGGAVMYFGPGTRLTVT.